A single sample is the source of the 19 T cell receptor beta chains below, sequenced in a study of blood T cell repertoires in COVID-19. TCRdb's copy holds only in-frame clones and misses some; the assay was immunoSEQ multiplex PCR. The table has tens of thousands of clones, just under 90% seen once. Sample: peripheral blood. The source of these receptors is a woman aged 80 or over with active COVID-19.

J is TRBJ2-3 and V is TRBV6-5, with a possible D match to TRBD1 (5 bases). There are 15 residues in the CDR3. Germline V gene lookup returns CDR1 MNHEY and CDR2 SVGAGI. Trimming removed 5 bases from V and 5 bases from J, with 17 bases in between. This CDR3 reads CASSHPPGFGDTQYF. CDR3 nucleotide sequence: TGTGCCAGCAGTCACCCGCCAGGGTTCGGAGATACGCAGTATTTT.

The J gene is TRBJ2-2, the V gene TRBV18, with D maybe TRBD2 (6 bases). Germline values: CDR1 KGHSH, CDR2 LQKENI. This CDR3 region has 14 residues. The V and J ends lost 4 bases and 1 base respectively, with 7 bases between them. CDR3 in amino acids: CASSHSGNTGELFF. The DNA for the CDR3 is TGTGCCAGCTCACATAGCGGGAACACCGGGGAGCTGTTTTTT. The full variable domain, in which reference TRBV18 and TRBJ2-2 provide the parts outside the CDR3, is NAGVMQNPRHLVRRRGQEARLRCSPMKGHSHVYWYRQLPEEGLKFMVYLQKENIIDESGMPKERFSAEFPKEGPSILRIQQVVRGDSAAYFCASSHSGNTGELFFGEGSRLTVL.

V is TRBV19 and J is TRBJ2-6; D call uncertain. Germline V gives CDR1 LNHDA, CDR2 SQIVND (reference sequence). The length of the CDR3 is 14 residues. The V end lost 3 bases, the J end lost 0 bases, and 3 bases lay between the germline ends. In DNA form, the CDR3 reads TGTGCCAGTAGTATTTACTCTGGGGCCAACGTCCTGACTTTC. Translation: CASSIYSGANVLTF.

The CDR3 region has the DNA TGTGCCAGCAGCTTCCTGTACGAGCAGTACTTC. This encodes CASSFLYEQYF. This rearrangement joins TRBV7-3 to TRBJ2-7; D is unclear. The length of the CDR3 is 11 residues. Trimming cost V 3 bases and J 4 bases, with 4 bases left between them. CDR1 and CDR2 (germline): SGHTA, FQGTGA.

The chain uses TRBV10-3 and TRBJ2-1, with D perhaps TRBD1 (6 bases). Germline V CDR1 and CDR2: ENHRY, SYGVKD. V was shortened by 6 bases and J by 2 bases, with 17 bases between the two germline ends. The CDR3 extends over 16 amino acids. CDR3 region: CAISDLGQRTYNEQFF. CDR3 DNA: TGTGCCATCAGCGACCTCGGACAGAGGACCTACAATGAGCAGTTCTTC.

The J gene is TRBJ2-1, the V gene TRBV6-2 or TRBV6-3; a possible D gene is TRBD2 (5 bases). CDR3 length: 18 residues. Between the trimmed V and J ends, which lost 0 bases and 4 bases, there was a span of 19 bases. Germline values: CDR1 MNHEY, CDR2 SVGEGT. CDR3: CASSYSVGFTSRYNEQFF. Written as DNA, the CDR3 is TGTGCCAGCAGTTACTCGGTTGGGTTTACTAGTAGGTACAATGAGCAGTTCTTC.

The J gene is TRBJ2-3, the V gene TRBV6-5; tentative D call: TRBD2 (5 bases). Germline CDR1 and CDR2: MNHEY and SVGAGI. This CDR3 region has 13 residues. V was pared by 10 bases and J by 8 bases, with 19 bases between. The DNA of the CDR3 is TGTGCCACCGGGGTCTCCTCTCAGGTTACGCAGTATTTT. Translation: CATGVSSQVTQYF.

The CDR3 spells CASSLAGQGAQPQHF. CDR3 DNA sequence: TGTGCCAGCAGCTTAGCCGGACAGGGGGCTCAGCCCCAGCATTTT. The chain uses TRBV7-8 and TRBJ1-5; 11 bases line up with TRBD1. The CDR3 sequence is 15 residues long. Per germline, CDR1 SGHVS and CDR2 FQNEAQ. V shed 0 bases, J shed 6 bases, and the junction held 1 base outside the gene matches. Using reference TRBV7-8 and TRBJ1-5 for the parts outside the CDR3, the full variable domain is GAGVSQSPRYKVAKRGQDVALRCDPISGHVSLFWYQQALGQGPEFLTYFQNEAQLDKSGLPSDRFFAERPEGSVSTLKIQRTQQEDSAVYLCASSLAGQGAQPQHFGDGTRLSIL.

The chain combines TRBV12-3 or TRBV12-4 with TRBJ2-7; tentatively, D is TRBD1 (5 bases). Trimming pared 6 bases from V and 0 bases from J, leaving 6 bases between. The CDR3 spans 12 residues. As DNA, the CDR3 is TGTGCCAGCAGACAGGACTCCTACGAGCAGTACTTC. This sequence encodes CASRQDSYEQYF.

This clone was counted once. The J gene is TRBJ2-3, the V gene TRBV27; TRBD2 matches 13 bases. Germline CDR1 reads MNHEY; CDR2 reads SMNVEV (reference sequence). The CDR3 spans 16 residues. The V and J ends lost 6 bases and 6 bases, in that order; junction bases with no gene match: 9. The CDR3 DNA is TGTGCCAGCAGAATTCTACTAGCGGGAGGGGTGGATACGCAGTATTTT. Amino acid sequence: CASRILLAGGVDTQYF.

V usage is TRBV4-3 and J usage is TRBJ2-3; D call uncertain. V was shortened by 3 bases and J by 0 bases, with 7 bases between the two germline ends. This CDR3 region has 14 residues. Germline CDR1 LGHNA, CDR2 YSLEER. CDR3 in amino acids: CASSHLSSTDTQYF. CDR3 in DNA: TGCGCCAGCAGCCACCTCTCTAGCACAGATACGCAGTATTTT.

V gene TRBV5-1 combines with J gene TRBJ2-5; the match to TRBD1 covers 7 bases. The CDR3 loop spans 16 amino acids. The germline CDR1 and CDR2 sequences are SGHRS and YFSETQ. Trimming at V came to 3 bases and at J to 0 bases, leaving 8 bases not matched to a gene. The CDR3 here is CASSWGQTSYQETQYF. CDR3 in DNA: TGCGCCAGCAGCTGGGGACAGACCTCATACCAAGAGACCCAGTACTTC.

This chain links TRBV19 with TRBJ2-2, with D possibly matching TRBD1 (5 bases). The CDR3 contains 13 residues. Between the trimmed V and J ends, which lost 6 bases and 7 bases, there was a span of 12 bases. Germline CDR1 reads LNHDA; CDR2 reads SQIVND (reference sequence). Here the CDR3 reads CASRLTDGGELFF. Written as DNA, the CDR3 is TGTGCCAGTAGGCTGACAGATGGCGGGGAGCTGTTTTTT.

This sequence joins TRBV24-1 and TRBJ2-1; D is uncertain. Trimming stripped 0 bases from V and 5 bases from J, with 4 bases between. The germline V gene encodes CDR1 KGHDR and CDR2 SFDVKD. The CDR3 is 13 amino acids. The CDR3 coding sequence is TGTGCCACCAGTGATTTGCTCGACAATGAGCAGTTCTTC. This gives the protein CATSDLLDNEQFF.

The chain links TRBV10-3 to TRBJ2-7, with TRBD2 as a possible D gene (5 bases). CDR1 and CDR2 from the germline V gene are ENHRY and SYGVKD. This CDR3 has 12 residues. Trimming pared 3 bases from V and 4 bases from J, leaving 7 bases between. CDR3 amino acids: CAISDGSYEQYF. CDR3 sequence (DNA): TGTGCCATCAGTGATGGGAGTTACGAGCAGTACTTC.

The CDR3 DNA follows: TGTGCCAGCAGCACCGGACAGGGGGCGATCACCGGGGAGCTGTTTTTT. The encoded protein is CASSTGQGAITGELFF. The chain uses TRBV7-8 and TRBJ2-2; 11 bases map to TRBD1. In germline, CDR1 is SGHVS, CDR2 FQNEAQ. This CDR3 has 16 amino acids. The ends lost 5 bases at V and 4 bases at J; junction bases unmatched: 6.

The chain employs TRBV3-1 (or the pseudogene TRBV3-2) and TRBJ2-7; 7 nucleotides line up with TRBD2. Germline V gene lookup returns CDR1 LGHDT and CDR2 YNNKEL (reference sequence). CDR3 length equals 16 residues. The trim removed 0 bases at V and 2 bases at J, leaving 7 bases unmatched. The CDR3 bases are TGTGCCAGCAGCCAAGATCGGGAGCGGGAACCCTACGAGCAGTACTTC. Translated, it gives CASSQDREREPYEQYF.

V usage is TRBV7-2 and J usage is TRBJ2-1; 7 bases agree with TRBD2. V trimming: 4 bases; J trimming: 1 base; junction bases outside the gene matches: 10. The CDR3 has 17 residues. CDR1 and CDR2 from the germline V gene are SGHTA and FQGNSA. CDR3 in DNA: TGTGCCAGCAGCTCCGTATTGGCGGGAGTGTCCTACAATGAGCAGTTCTTC. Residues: CASSSVLAGVSYNEQFF.

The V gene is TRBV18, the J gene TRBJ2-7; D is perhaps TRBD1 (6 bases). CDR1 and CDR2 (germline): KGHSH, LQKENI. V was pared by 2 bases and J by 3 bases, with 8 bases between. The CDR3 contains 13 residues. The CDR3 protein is CASSPGDNYEQYF. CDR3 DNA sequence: TGTGCCAGCTCACCAGGGGACAACTACGAGCAGTACTTC.